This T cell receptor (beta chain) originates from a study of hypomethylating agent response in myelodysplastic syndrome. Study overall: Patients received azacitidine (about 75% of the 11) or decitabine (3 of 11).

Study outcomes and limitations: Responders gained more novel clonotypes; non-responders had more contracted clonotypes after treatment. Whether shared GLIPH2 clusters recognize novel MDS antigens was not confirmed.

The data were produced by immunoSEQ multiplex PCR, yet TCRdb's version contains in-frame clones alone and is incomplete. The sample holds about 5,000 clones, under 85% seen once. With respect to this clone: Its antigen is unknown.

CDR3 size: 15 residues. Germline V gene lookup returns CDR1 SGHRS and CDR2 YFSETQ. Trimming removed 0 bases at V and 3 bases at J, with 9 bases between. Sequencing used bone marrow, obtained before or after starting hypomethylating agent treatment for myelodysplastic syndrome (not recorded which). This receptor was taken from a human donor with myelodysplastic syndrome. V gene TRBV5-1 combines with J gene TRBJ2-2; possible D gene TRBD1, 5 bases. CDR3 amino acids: CASSLGQGDTGELFF. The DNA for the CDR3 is TGCGCCAGCAGCTTGGGGCAGGGTGACACCGGGGAGCTGTTTTTT.